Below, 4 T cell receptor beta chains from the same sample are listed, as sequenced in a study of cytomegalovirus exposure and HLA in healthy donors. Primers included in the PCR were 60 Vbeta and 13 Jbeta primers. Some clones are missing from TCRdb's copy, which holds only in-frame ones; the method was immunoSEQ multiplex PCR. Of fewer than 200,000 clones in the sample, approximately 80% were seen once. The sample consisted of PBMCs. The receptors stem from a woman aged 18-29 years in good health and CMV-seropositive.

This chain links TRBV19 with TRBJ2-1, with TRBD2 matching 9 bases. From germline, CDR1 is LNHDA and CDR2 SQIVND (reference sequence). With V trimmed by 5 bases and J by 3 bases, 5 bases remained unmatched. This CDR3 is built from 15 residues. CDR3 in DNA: TGTGCCAGTAGTCTCCAGCGGGGGGTCTACAATGAGCAGTTCTTC. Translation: CASSLQRGVYNEQFF. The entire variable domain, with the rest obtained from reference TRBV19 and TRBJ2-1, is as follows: DGGITQSPKYLFRKEGQNVTLSCEQNLNHDAMYWYRQDPGQGLRLIYYSQIVNDFQKGDIAEGYSVSREKKESFPLTVTSAQKNPTAFYLCASSLQRGVYNEQFFGPGTRLTVL.

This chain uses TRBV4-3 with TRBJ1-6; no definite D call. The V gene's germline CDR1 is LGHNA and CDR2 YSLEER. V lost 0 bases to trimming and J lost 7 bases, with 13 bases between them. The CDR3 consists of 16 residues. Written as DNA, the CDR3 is TGCGCCAGCAGCCAAGATCAAACCGGGTGGAATTCACCCCTCCACTTT. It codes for CASSQDQTGWNSPLHF.

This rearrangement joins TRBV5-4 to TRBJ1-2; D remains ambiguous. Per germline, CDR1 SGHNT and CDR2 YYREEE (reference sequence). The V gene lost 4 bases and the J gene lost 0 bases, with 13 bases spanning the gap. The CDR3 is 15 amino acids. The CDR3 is CASSPPPQANYGYTF. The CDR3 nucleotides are TGTGCCAGCAGCCCCCCTCCCCAGGCTAACTATGGCTACACCTTC.

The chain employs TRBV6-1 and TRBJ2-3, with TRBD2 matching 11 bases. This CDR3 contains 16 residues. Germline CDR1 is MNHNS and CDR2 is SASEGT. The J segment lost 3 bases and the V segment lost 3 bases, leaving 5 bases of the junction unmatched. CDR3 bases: TGTGCCAGCAGTGAGACTAGCGGGGTACAAACAGATACGCAGTATTTT. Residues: CASSETSGVQTDTQYF.